This T cell receptor (beta chain) was profiled in a study of blood T cell repertoires in COVID-19. Study-wide background: PBMCs, B-cell-depleted T cells, or T cells provided the cDNA or gDNA that made up the material.

Study processing details: Amplification of reference gene primers provided the estimated nucleated cell counts. Libraries were prepared by immunoSEQ multiplex PCR; TCRdb keeps only in-frame clonotypes and omits some of them. The DNA was the basis for D and trimming; V, J and clone size are from that table. Of roughly 240,000 clones in the sample, roughly four fifths are singletons; the top ten hold about 4.8%. Looked up from germline, CDR1 is MNHEY and CDR2 is SVGEGT. Trimming at V came to 5 bases and at J to 2 bases, leaving 15 bases not matched to a gene. This CDR3 is built from 18 residues. This TCR was recovered from a woman aged 70-85 years with acute or convalescent COVID-19. Sequenced sample: peripheral blood. The chain uses TRBV6-2 or TRBV6-3 and TRBJ1-2; 9 bases map to TRBD1. The CDR3 DNA sequence: TGTGCCAGCAGTGAGCCGAGGGGCCGGGACAGGGACAACTATGGCTACACCTTC. It translates to CASSEPRGRDRDNYGYTF.